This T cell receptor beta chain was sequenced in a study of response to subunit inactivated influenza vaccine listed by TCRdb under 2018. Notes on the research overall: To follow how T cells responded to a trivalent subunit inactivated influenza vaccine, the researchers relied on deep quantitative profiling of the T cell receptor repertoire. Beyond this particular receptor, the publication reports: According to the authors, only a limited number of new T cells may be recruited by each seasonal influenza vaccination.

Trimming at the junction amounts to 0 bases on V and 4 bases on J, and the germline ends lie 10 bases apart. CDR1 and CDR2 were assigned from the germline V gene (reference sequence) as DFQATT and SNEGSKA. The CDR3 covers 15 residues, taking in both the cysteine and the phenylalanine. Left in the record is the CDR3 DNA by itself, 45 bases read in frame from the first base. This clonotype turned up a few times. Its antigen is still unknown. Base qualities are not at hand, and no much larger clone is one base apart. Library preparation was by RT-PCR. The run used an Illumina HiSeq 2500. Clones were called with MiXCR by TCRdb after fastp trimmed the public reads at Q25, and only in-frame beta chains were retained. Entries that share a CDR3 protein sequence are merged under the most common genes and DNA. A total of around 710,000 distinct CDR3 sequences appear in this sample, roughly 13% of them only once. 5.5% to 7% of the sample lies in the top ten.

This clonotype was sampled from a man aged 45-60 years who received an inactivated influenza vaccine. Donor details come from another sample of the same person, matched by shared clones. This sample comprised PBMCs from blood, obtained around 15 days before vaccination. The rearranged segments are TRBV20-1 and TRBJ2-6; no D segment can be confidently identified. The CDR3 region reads CSARDYVQGANVLTF. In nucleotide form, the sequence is TGCAGTGCTAGAGATTATGTACAGGGGGCCAACGTCCTGACTTTC.